This TCR beta chain was identified during a study of T cell responses to AZD1222 COVID-19 vaccine. Using immunoSEQ multiplex PCR, the repertoire was profiled, and TCRdb retains in-frame clones only, with some absent. This table has about 72,000 clones, about nine tenths appearing once. General study points: Clonal diversity was possibly underestimated; the donors were predominantly white British and more often female.

CDR3 length: 15 residues. Between the trimmed V and J ends, which lost 3 bases and 0 bases, there was a span of 11 bases. CDR1 and CDR2 from the germline V gene are SGHRS and YFSETQ. Comments on this clone: The target antigen is unknown.

The V and J genes are TRBV5-1 and TRBJ2-3; no clear D gene. Sequenced here: peripheral blood, sampled on day 0 of AZD1222 vaccination. The origin of this receptor is an adult in good health. CDR3 DNA: TGCGCCAGCAGCTCCAGGACCTCAAGCACAGATACGCAGTATTTT. Encoded protein: CASSSRTSSTDTQYF.